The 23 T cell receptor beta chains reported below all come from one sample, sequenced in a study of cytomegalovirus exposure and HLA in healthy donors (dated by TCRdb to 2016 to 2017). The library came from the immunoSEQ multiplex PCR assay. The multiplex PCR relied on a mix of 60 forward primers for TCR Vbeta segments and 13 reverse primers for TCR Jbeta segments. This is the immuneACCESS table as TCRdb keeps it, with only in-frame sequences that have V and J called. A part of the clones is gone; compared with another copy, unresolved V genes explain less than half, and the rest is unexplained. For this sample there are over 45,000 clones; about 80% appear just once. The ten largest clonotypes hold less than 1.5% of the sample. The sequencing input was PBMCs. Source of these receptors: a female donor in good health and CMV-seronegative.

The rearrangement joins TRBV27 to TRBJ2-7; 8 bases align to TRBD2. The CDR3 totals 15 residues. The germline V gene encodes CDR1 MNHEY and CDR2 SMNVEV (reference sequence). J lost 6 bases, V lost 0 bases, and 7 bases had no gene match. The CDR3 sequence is CASSLSGARGGEQYF. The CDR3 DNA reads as TGTGCCAGCAGTTTATCGGGGGCACGGGGGGGCGAGCAGTACTTC.

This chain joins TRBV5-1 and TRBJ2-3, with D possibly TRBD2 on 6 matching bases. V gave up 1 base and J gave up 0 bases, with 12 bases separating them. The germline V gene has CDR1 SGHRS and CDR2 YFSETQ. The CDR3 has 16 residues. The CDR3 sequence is CASSLLLGGSTDTQYF. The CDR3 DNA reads TGCGCCAGCAGCTTGCTTCTCGGGGGTAGCACAGATACGCAGTATTTT.

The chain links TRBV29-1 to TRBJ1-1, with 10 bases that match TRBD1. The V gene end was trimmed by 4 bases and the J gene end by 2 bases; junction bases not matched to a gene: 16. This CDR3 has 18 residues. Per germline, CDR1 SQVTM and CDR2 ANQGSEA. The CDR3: CSVVAGLMGQGFNTEAFF. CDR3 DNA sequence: TGCAGCGTTGTCGCAGGATTGATGGGACAGGGGTTTAACACTGAAGCTTTCTTT.

CDR3 loop: CASSLGLVEAEQYF. The CDR3 region has the DNA TGTGCCAGCAGCTTGGGACTAGTGGAGGCCGAGCAGTACTTC. This sequence joins TRBV7-2 and TRBJ2-7, with 8 bases aligning to TRBD2. The CDR3 spans 14 residues. The germline V gene has CDR1 SGHTA and CDR2 FQGNSA. The ends lost 3 bases at V and 6 bases at J; junction bases unmatched: 7.

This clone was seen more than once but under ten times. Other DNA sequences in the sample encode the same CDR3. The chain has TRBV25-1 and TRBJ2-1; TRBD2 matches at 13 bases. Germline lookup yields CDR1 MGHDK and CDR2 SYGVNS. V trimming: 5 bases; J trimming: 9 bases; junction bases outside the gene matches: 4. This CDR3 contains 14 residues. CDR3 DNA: TGTGCCAGCAGTACTAGCGGGGGGGCGGGTGAGCAGTTCTTC. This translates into CASSTSGGAGEQFF.

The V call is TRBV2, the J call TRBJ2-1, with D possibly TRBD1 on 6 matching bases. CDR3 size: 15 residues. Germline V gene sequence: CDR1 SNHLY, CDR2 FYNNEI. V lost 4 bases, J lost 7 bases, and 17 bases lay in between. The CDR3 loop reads CASSAETGGPNEQFF. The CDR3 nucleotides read TGTGCCAGCAGTGCCGAGACAGGAGGTCCAAATGAGCAGTTCTTC.

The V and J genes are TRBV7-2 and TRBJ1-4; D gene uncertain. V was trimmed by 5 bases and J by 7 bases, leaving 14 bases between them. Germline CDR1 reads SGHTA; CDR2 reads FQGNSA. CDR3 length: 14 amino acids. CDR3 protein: CASSLVPAVEKLFF. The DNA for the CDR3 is TGTGCCAGCAGCCTAGTGCCAGCGGTTGAAAAACTGTTTTTT.

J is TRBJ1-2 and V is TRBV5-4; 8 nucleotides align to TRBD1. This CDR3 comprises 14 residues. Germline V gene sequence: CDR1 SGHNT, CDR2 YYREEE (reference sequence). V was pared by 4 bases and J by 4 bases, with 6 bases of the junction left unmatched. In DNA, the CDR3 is TGTGCCAGCAGCATGGTGGGACAGGTCTATGGCTACACCTTC. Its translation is CASSMVGQVYGYTF.

This CDR3 is CASSAGSGAYNEQFF. Here the CDR3 DNA reads TGTGCCAGCAGCGCCGGAAGCGGGGCGTACAATGAGCAGTTCTTC. The chain links TRBV9 to TRBJ2-1; TRBD2 matches at 7 bases. J was trimmed by 4 bases and V by 3 bases; bases with no gene match: 7. Germline V gives CDR1 SGDLS, CDR2 YYNGEE. This CDR3 is built from 15 residues.

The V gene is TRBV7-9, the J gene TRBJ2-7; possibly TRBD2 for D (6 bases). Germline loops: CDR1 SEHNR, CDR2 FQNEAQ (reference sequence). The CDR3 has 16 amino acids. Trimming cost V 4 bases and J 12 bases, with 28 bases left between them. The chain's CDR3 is CASSSLKTGGRCIGYF. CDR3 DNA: TGTGCCAGCAGCTCGCTTAAGACCGGGGGACGGTGTATAGGGTACTTC.

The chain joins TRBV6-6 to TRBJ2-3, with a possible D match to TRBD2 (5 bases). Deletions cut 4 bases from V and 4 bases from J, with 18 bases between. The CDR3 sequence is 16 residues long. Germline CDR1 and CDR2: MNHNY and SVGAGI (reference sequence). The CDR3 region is CASSSQTGRPADTQYF. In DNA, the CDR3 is TGTGCCAGCAGTTCCCAAACGGGAAGGCCGGCAGATACGCAGTATTTT.

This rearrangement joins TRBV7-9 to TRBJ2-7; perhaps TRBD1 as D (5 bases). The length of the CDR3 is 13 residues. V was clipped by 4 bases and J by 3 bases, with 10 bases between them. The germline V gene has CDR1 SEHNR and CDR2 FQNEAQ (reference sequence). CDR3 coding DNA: TGTGCCAGCAGCTCCGACAGATACTACGAGCAGTACTTC. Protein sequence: CASSSDRYYEQYF. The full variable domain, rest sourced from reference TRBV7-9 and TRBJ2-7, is DTGVSQNPRHKITKRGQNVTFRCDPISEHNRLYWYRQTLGQGPEFLTYFQNEAQLEKSRLLSDRFSAERPKGSFSTLEIQRTEQGDSAMYLCASSSDRYYEQYFGPGTRLTVT.

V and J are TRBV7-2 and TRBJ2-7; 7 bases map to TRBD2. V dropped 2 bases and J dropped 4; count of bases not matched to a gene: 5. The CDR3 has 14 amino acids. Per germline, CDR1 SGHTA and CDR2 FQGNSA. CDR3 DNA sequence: TGTGCCAGCAGCTTAAATACGGGGGGATACGAGCAGTACTTC. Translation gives CASSLNTGGYEQYF.

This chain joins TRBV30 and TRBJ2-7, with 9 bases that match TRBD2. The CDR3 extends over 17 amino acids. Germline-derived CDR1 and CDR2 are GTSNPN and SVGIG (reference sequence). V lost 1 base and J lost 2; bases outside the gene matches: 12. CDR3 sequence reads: CAWSAPPRLAATYEQYF. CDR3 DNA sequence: TGTGCCTGGAGTGCTCCTCCTCGACTAGCGGCAACCTACGAGCAGTACTTC. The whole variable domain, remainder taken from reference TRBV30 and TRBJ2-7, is SQTIHQWPATLVQPVGSPLSLECTVEGTSNPNLYWYRQAAGRGLQLLFYSVGIGQISSEVPQNLSASRPQDRQFILSSKKLLLSDSGFYLCAWSAPPRLAATYEQYFGPGTRLTVT.

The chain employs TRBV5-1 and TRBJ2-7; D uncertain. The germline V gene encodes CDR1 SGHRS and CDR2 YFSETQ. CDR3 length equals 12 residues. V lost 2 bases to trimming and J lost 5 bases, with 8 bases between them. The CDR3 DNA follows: TGCGCCAGCAGCTTAGACAAGAACGAGCAGTACTTC. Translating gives CASSLDKNEQYF.

CDR3 sequence (DNA): TGCGCCAGCAGCTTCCCCGGGACAGAAGAGACCCAGTACTTC. It codes for CASSFPGTEETQYF. The chain couples TRBV5-1 to TRBJ2-5; 7 nucleotides align to TRBD1. The CDR3 runs 14 residues. Looked up from germline, CDR1 is SGHRS and CDR2 is YFSETQ. V was clipped by 2 bases and J by 3 bases; unmatched bases: 4.

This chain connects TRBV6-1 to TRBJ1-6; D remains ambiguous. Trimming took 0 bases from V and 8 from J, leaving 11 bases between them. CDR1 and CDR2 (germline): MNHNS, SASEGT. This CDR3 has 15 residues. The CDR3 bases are TGTGCCAGCAGTGAAGCAAGCGGGTTCTATTCACCCCTCCACTTT. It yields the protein CASSEASGFYSPLHF.

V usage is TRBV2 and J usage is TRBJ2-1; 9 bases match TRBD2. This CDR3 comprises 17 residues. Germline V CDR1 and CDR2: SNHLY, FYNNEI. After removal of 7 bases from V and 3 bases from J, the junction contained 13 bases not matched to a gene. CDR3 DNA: TGTGCCAGCATATATTCTCGGGGCGGGGGGGTCTACAATGAGCAGTTCTTC. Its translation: CASIYSRGGGVYNEQFF.

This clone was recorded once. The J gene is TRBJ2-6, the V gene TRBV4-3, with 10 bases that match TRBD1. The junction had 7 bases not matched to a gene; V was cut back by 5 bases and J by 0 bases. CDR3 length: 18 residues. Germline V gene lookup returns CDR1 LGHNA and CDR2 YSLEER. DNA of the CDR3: TGCGCCAGCAGCGCCAGACAGGGGGCCTCCTCTGGGGCCAACGTCCTGACTTTC. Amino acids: CASSARQGASSGANVLTF.

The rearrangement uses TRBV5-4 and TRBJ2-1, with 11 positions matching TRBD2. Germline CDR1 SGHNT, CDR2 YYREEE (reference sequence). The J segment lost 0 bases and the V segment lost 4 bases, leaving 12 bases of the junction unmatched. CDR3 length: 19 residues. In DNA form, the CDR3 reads TGTGCCAGCAGCATGAGGACTAGCGGGTTATTTAGCTCCTACAATGAGCAGTTCTTC. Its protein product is CASSMRTSGLFSSYNEQFF.

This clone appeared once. The DNA of the CDR3 is TGTGCTAGTGGTTCCGATGCAGGGGGTACTCTGGTCACTGAAGCTTTCTTT. It is translated as CASGSDAGGTLVTEAFF. The chain combines TRBV12-5 with TRBJ1-1; 7 nucleotides line up with TRBD1. The CDR3 is 17 amino acids. V was clipped by 4 bases and J by 4 bases; unmatched bases: 15. CDR1 and CDR2 (germline): LGHNT, FRNRAP. The full variable domain, rest sourced from reference TRBV12-5 and TRBJ1-1, is DARVTQTPRHKVTEMGQEVTMRCQPILGHNTVFWYRQTMMQGLELLAYFRNRAPLDDSGMPKDRFSAEMPDATLATLKIQPSEPRDSAVYFCASGSDAGGTLVTEAFFGQGTRLTVV.

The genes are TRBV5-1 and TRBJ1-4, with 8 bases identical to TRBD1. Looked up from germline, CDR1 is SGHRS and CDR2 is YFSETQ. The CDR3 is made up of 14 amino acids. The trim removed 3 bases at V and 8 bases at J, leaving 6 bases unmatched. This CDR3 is CASSSSGTGEKLFF. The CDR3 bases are TGCGCCAGCAGCTCTTCCGGGACAGGAGAAAAACTGTTTTTT.

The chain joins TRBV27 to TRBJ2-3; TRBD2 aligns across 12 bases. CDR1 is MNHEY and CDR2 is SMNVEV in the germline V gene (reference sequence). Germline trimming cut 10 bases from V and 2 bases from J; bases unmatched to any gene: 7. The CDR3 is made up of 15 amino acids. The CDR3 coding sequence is TGTGCCACCCCCCCTAGCGGGGGGGACACAGATACGCAGTATTTT. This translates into CATPPSGGDTDTQYF.